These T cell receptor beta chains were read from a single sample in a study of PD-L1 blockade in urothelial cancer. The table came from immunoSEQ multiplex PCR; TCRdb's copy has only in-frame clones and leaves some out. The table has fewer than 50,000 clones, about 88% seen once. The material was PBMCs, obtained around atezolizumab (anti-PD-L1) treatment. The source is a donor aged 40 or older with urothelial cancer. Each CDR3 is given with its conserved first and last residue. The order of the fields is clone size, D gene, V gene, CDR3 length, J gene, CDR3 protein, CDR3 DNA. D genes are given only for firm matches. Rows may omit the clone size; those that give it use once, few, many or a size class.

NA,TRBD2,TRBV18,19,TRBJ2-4,CASSPPGLAGRGAKNIQYF,TGTGCCAGCTCACCGCCGGGACTAGCGGGAAGAGGGGCCAAAAACATTCAGTACTTC
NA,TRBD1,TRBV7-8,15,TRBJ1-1,CASSWGDRANTEAFF,TGTGCCAGCAGCTGGGGGGACAGGGCCAACACTGAAGCTTTCTTT
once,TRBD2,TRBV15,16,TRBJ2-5,CATSSLASGNQETQYF,TGTGCCACCAGCAGTCTGGCTAGCGGGAACCAAGAGACCCAGTACTTC
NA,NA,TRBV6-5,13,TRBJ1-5,CASRPPGGQPQHF,TGTGCCAGCAGGCCCCCGGGGGGACAGCCCCAGCATTTT
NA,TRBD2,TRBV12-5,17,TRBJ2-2,CASAGPRTSPNTGELFF,TGTGCTAGTGCCGGACCCCGGACTAGCCCGAACACCGGGGAGCTGTTTTTT
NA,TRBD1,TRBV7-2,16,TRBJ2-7,CASSPEGGQGGYEQYF,TGTGCCAGCAGCCCAGAGGGGGGACAGGGAGGCTACGAGCAGTACTTC
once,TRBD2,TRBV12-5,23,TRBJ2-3,CASGLVQIAIGTSGRALADTQYF,TGTGCTAGTGGTTTGGTACAAATTGCGATCGGGACTAGCGGGAGGGCCTTGGCAGATACGCAGTATTTT
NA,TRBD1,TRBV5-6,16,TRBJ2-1,CASSRTGDSSYNEQFF,TGTGCCAGCAGTCGGACAGGTGATAGCTCCTACAATGAGCAGTTCTTC
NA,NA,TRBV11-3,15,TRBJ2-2,CASSPGFLNTGELFF,TGTGCCAGCAGCCCAGGGTTTCTGAACACCGGGGAGCTGTTTTTT
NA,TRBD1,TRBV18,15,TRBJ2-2,CASSPPSTGAGELFF,TGTGCCAGCTCACCACCTAGCACAGGGGCCGGGGAGCTGTTTTTT
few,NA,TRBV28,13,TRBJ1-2,CASSPTMSYGYTF,TGTGCCAGCAGCCCCACAATGTCCTATGGCTACACCTTC
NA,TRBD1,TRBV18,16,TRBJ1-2,CASSPLTGGDSYGYTF,TGTGCCAGCTCACCCCTAACAGGGGGCGATTCCTATGGCTACACCTTC
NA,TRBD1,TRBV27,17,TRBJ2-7,CASSPGGGQGAPYEQYF,TGTGCCAGCAGTCCGGGGGGGGGACAGGGGGCCCCCTACGAGCAGTACTTC
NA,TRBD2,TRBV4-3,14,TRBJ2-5,CASSQGGGQETQYF,TGCGCCAGCAGCCAAGGGGGGGGGCAAGAGACCCAGTACTTC
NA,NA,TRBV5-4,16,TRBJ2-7,CASSLAPQGQAYEQYF,TGTGCCAGCAGCTTGGCGCCCCAGGGTCAAGCCTACGAGCAGTACTTC
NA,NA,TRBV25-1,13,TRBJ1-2,CASSDPTNYGYTF,TGTGCCAGCAGTGACCCTACTAACTATGGCTACACCTTC
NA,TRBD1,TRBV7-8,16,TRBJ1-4,CASSPEPGQGAGKLFF,TGTGCCAGCAGCCCCGAACCGGGACAGGGGGCCGGAAAACTGTTTTTT
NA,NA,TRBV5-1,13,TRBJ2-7,CASTPDSAYEQYF,TGCGCCAGCACCCCCGACTCTGCATACGAGCAGTACTTC
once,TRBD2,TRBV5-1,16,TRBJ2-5,CASSFGTSGRGETQYF,TGCGCCAGCAGCTTTGGGACTAGCGGGAGAGGGGAGACCCAGTACTTC
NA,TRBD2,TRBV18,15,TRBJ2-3,CASSTGTSGRDTQYF,TGTGCCAGCTCAACCGGGACTAGCGGGAGAGATACGCAGTATTTT
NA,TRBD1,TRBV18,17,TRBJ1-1,CASSPRTGFEGGTEAFF,TGTGCCAGCTCACCACGGACAGGGTTTGAAGGCGGCACTGAAGCTTTCTTT
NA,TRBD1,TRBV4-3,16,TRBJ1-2,CASSQEGYGQGHGYTF,TGCGCCAGCAGCCAAGAAGGGTATGGACAGGGGCACGGCTACACCTTC
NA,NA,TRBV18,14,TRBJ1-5,CASSPGSQNQPQHF,TGTGCCAGCTCACCCGGGTCTCAAAATCAGCCCCAGCATTTT
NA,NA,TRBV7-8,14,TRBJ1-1,CASSLVQGTTEAFF,TGTGCCAGCAGCTTAGTTCAGGGTACGACTGAAGCTTTCTTT
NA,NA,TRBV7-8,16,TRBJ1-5,CASSVAPWGGNQPQHF,TGTGCCAGCAGCGTAGCCCCCTGGGGAGGCAATCAGCCCCAGCATTTT
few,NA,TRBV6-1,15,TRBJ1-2,CASSESPGGGYGYTF,TGTGCCAGCAGTGAATCCCCCGGGGGGGGGTATGGCTACACCTTC
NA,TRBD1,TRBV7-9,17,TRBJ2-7,CASSPRGAGTGAYEQYF,TGTGCCAGCAGCCCCCGGGGGGCGGGGACAGGGGCCTACGAGCAGTACTTC
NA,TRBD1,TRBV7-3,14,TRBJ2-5,CASSSTHRGETQYF,TGTGCCAGCAGCAGTACCCACAGGGGTGAGACCCAGTACTTC
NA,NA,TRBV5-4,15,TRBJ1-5,CASSRDGGPYQPQHF,TGTGCCAGCAGCCGCGACGGGGGGCCCTATCAGCCCCAGCATTTT
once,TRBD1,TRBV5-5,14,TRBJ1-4,CASSPGQEGEKLFF,TGTGCCAGCAGCCCAGGACAGGAGGGTGAAAAACTGTTTTTT
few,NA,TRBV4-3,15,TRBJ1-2,CASSQINGLRDGYTF,TGCGCCAGCAGCCAGATTAACGGACTCCGGGATGGCTACACCTTC
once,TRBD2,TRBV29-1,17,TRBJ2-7,CSVAGLAGVTLSYEQYF,TGCAGCGTCGCCGGACTAGCGGGAGTTACCCTCTCCTACGAGCAGTACTTC
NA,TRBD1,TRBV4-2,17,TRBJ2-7,CASSQPRTGGSFYEQYF,TGTGCCAGCAGCCAACCCAGGACAGGGGGGAGTTTTTACGAGCAGTACTTC
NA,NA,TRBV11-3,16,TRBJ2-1,CASSLGGRTGVNEQFF,TGTGCCAGCAGCTTAGGGGGTAGGACCGGGGTCAATGAGCAGTTCTTC
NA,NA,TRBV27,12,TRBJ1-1,CATIGFNTEAFF,TGTGCCACCATCGGTTTCAACACTGAAGCTTTCTTT
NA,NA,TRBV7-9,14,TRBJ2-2,CASSLVAASGELFF,TGTGCCAGCAGCTTAGTGGCTGCCTCCGGGGAGCTGTTTTTT
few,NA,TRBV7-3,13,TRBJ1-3,CASSMTAGNTIYF,TGTGCCAGCAGCATGACAGCTGGAAACACCATATATTTT
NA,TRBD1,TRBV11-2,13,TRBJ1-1,CASSLGDRGLAFF,TGTGCCAGCAGCTTAGGGGACAGGGGGCTGGCTTTCTTT
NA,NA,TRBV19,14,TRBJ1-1,CASSRGRTRPEAFF,TGTGCCAGTAGCAGGGGACGGACCCGGCCTGAAGCTTTCTTT
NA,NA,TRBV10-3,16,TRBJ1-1,CAISAPGGVGNTEAFF,TGTGCCATCAGTGCCCCGGGAGGGGTGGGAAACACTGAAGCTTTCTTT
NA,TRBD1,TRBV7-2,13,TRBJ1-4,CASSPDRGEKLFF,TGTGCCAGCAGCCCCGACAGGGGGGAAAAACTGTTTTTT
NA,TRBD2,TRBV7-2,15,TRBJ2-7,CASSLGLAGPYEQYF,TGTGCCAGCAGCTTAGGACTAGCCGGCCCCTACGAGCAGTACTTC
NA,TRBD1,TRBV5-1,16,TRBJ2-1,CASSPGQGGSYNEQFF,TGCGCCAGCAGCCCGGGACAGGGTGGCTCCTACAATGAGCAGTTCTTC
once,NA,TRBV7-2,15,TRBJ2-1,CASSLTGLPYNEQFF,TGTGCCAGCAGCTTAACCGGACTACCCTACAATGAGCAGTTCTTC
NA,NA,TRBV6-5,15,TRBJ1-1,CASRYNRDTNTEAFF,TGTGCCAGCAGATACAACCGGGACACGAACACTGAAGCTTTCTTT
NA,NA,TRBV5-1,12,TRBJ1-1,CASSLSSSEAFF,TGCGCCAGCAGCTTGTCCTCCTCTGAAGCTTTCTTT
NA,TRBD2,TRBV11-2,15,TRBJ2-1,CASSSGLAGYNEQFF,TGTGCCAGCAGCTCGGGACTAGCAGGGTACAATGAGCAGTTCTTC
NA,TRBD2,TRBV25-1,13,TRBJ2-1,CASRAGGRNEQFF,TGTGCCAGCAGGGCGGGAGGGAGAAATGAGCAGTTCTTC